Listed below are T cell receptor beta chains from one sample, sequenced in a study of CD8+ T cells in alopecia areata. TCRdb's copy holds only in-frame clones and misses some; the assay was immunoSEQ multiplex PCR. Here the sample spans under 130,000 clones, roughly 53% being singletons. Specimen: CD4+ T cells sorted from blood. These receptors were obtained from a human donor in good health. CDR3s include the opening cysteine and the closing phenylalanine or tryptophan. D genes are given only for firm matches. Clone sizes are given selectively: once, few, many, or a class where the clone is expanded.

J gene	V gene	D gene	clone size	CDR3 DNA	CDR3 protein
TRBJ2-3	TRBV30	.	.	TGTGCCTGGAGTGTACTGAGAAGCACAGATACGCAGTATTTT	CAWSVLRSTDTQYF
TRBJ2-5	TRBV7-9	.	.	TGTGCCAGCAGCCCTCACGGGGGGCCAGGCGGGACCCAGTACTTC	CASSPHGGPGGTQYF
TRBJ1-2	TRBV29-1	.	.	TGCAGCGTTGCTACCTGGTCAGGGGGCTACACCTTC	CSVATWSGGYTF
TRBJ2-2	TRBV20-1	.	.	TGCAGTGCCCAGGGCCCCGGGGAGCTGTTTTTT	CSAQGPGELFF
TRBJ2-1	TRBV7-3	TRBD1	.	TGTGCCAGCAGCCTGGGGGCAGGGGGCAATGAGCAGTTCTTC	CASSLGAGGNEQFF
TRBJ2-7	TRBV29-1	TRBD1	.	TGCAGCGTCGGGACCGGGACAGGGTCATTCTACGAGCAGTACTTC	CSVGTGTGSFYEQYF
TRBJ2-5	TRBV30	TRBD2	.	TGTGCCTGGGGGAGACTAGCGGGGGGCCCCAGGGACTTC	CAWGRLAGGPRDF
TRBJ1-2	TRBV30	.	.	TGTGCCTGGGGCGACAGTAACTATGGCTACACCTTC	CAWGDSNYGYTF
TRBJ1-5	TRBV7-9	TRBD1	.	TGTGCCAGCAGCCCTCCCGGGACAGGGGTTGATCAGCCCCAGCATTTT	CASSPPGTGVDQPQHF
TRBJ2-5	TRBV5-1	TRBD2	.	TGCGCCAGCAGCTTTGCCGCCACGGGAGGCGCGGAGACCCAGTACTTC	CASSFAATGGAETQYF
TRBJ2-5	TRBV5-1	TRBD2	.	TGCGCCAGCAGCACCGGACTAGCGGGGGGACAAGAGACCCAGTACTTC	CASSTGLAGGQETQYF
TRBJ1-2	TRBV29-1	.	.	TGCAGCGTTGAAGGAGAGGGACCAGGCCATGGCTACACCTTC	CSVEGEGPGHGYTF
TRBJ2-5	TRBV29-1	.	.	TGCAGCGTTGCTTGGTCGGGTGGGGAGACCCAGTACTTC	CSVAWSGGETQYF
TRBJ2-5	TRBV30	.	few	TGTGCCTGGGGGGGACTGCCCCAAGAGACCCAGTACTTC	CAWGGLPQETQYF
TRBJ2-7	TRBV28	TRBD1	few	TGTGCCAGCAGTTCGGGACAGGTCATTGGATTTTACGAGCAGTACTTC	CASSSGQVIGFYEQYF
TRBJ2-2	TRBV9	.	many	TGTGCCAGCAGCGTAGGAGCGAACACCGGGGAGCTGTTTTTT	CASSVGANTGELFF
TRBJ2-1	TRBV11-2	.	.	TGTGCCAGCCGACAGAGCTCCTACAATGAGCAGTTCTTC	CASRQSSYNEQFF
TRBJ1-1	TRBV14	.	.	TGTGCCAGCAGACCATGGACGCAGGGCTCTGAAGCTTTCTTT	CASRPWTQGSEAFF
TRBJ2-3	TRBV5-4	TRBD2	.	TGTGCCAGCACGCCGGGACTAGCGGGAACCACAGATACGCAGTATTTT	CASTPGLAGTTDTQYF
TRBJ2-3	TRBV5-1	TRBD2	.	TGCGCCAGCAGCTTGGGACTAGCGGGGGCAGATACGCAGTATTTT	CASSLGLAGADTQYF
TRBJ1-5	TRBV25-1	TRBD1	few	TGTGCCAGCAGTGAATATCCCACAGGGGCTGTTCAGCCCCAGCATTTT	CASSEYPTGAVQPQHF
TRBJ2-5	TRBV30	.	.	TGTGCCTGGAGTGTACGAGTGGTTGAGACCCAGTACTTC	CAWSVRVVETQYF
TRBJ2-7	TRBV11-2	.	.	TGTGCCAGCAGCTTCGGGGATAACTCCTACGAGCAGTACTTC	CASSFGDNSYEQYF
TRBJ2-5	TRBV14	.	.	TGTGCCAGCAGCCAAGAATCACGCCTGTCTGCAGAGACCCAGTACTTC	CASSQESRLSAETQYF
TRBJ1-1	TRBV30	.	few	TGTGCCTGGAGTGTATATGGGGGCACTGAAGCTTTCTTT	CAWSVYGGTEAFF
TRBJ1-6	TRBV2	.	.	TGTGCCAGCAGTGAAGTCCATGGAGTCAATTCACCCCTCCACTTT	CASSEVHGVNSPLHF
TRBJ2-7	TRBV4-3	.	.	TGCGCCAGCAGCCAAGCCCCAGGCTCCTACGAGCAGTACTTC	CASSQAPGSYEQYF
TRBJ2-1	TRBV4-1	TRBD1	.	TGCGCCAGCAGCCAAAGGATCGGGACAGGGATGTTGGGTGAGCAGTTCTTC	CASSQRIGTGMLGEQFF
TRBJ1-2	TRBV5-6	.	.	TGTGCCAGCAGCTGGACTGAGTATGGCTACACCTTC	CASSWTEYGYTF
TRBJ2-4	TRBV6-6	TRBD1	.	TGTGCCAGCAGCGCTACCGGGACAGGGCGGAACATTCAGTACTTC	CASSATGTGRNIQYF
TRBJ1-4	TRBV2	.	.	TGTGCCAGCAGTGGGCGGGGGGCCTATAATGGTGAAAAACTGTTTTTT	CASSGRGAYNGEKLFF
TRBJ2-1	TRBV7-2	.	once	TGTGCCAGCAGCCGACCACCTCCCTCCTACAATGAGCAGTTCTTC	CASSRPPPSYNEQFF
TRBJ1-5	TRBV5-1	.	.	TGCGCCAGCAGCTTGGTGGTTAACGGGGGTGGTAGCAATCAGCCCCAGCATTTT	CASSLVVNGGGSNQPQHF
TRBJ2-5	TRBV10-3	.	once	TGTGCCATCGGGGGCTCAGGGCAGGAGACCCAGTACTTC	CAIGGSGQETQYF
TRBJ1-5	TRBV2	TRBD1	few	TGTGCCAGCAGTGATAGACAGGGAGGCAATCAGCCCCAGCATTTT	CASSDRQGGNQPQHF
TRBJ1-1	TRBV29-1	TRBD1	few	TGCAGCGTTCAGCAGGGGGTGAACACTGAAGCTTTCTTT	CSVQQGVNTEAFF
TRBJ2-7	TRBV5-1	.	few	TGCGCCAGCAGCTGGACAGTAGCCAGCGAGCAGTACTTC	CASSWTVASEQYF
TRBJ1-1	TRBV6-5	TRBD1	few	TGTGCCAGCAGCCGGCCGGGACAGGGGAACACTGAAGCTTTCTTT	CASSRPGQGNTEAFF
TRBJ2-2	TRBV25-1	TRBD2	.	TGTGCCAGCAGCCCCACTCGGGGGGGCGACACCGGGGAGCTGTTTTTT	CASSPTRGGDTGELFF
TRBJ2-2	TRBV29-1	.	few	TGCAGCGTTGAAATACAGGCCAACACCGGGGAGCTGTTTTTT	CSVEIQANTGELFF
TRBJ1-4	TRBV10-3	.	.	TGTGCCATCAGTGAGAGGGGGGATGAAAAACTGTTTTTT	CAISERGDEKLFF
TRBJ2-7	TRBV4-3	.	.	TGCGCCAGCAGCCAAGATTCAGGGTCACACGAGCAGTACTTC	CASSQDSGSHEQYF
TRBJ1-2	TRBV30	TRBD1	.	TGTGCCTGGAGTGTACTAGGGGACAGCTATGGCTACACCTTC	CAWSVLGDSYGYTF
TRBJ2-7	TRBV7-2	.	.	TGTGCCAGCAGCTTAGCGGGTTATTCCCGAGGTGGGGAGCAGTACTTC	CASSLAGYSRGGEQYF
TRBJ2-2	TRBV23-1	.	.	TGCGCCAGCAGTCAATCCAAGGGGTGCAACACCGGGGAGCTGTTTTTT	CASSQSKGCNTGELFF
TRBJ2-5	TRBV4-1	TRBD1	.	TGCGCCAGCAGCCGAATGACAGGGCGGATGGAGGCCGGGACCCAGTACTTC	CASSRMTGRMEAGTQYF
TRBJ1-2	TRBV6-5	TRBD1	.	TGTGCCAGCAGTTACTCGACAGGGACCTATGGCTACACCTTC	CASSYSTGTYGYTF
TRBJ1-2	TRBV29-1	.	.	TGCAGCGTAGGGGACACTCCGGGGAACTATGGCTACACCTTC	CSVGDTPGNYGYTF
TRBJ2-2	TRBV7-2	.	.	TGTGCCAGACCCGGAAACACCGGGGAGCTGTTTTTT	CARPGNTGELFF
TRBJ2-7	TRBV10-3	TRBD2	.	TGTGCCATCAGTTTATCCGGGACTACCTCCGGCGAGCAGTACTTC	CAISLSGTTSGEQYF
TRBJ1-1	TRBV7-8	.	.	TGTGCCAGCAGACCGGTAGGCGGAACTGAAGCTTTCTTT	CASRPVGGTEAFF
TRBJ2-7	TRBV4-3	.	few	TGCGCCAGCAGCCAAGCAGCGGGTATCGGCGAGCAGTACTTC	CASSQAAGIGEQYF
TRBJ1-4	TRBV7-2	.	few	TGTGCCAGCAGCTTCGGGACGGATGAAAAACTGTTTTTT	CASSFGTDEKLFF
TRBJ2-7	TRBV11-1	TRBD1	few	TGTGCCAGCAGGGACAGGGAAGGGGAGCAGTACTTC	CASRDREGEQYF
TRBJ1-1	TRBV25-1	.	.	TGTGCCAGCAGTGAACCCACAGGGTTGGGCACTGAAGCTTTCTTT	CASSEPTGLGTEAFF
TRBJ1-1	TRBV10-3	TRBD1	few	TGTGCCATCAGTAACCTTGAGGGGGCGACGGGTGAAGCTTTCTTT	CAISNLEGATGEAFF
TRBJ1-5	TRBV28	.	.	TGTGCCAGCATGACGATCGGATTGGGCAATCAGCCCCAGCATTTT	CASMTIGLGNQPQHF
TRBJ1-3	TRBV4-3	.	.	TGCGCCAGCAGCCAAAAGCGGAGCTCTGGAAACACCATATATTTT	CASSQKRSSGNTIYF
TRBJ1-1	TRBV5-1	.	.	TGCGCCAGCAGCGGTGAAATCACTGAAGCTTTCTTT	CASSGEITEAFF
TRBJ2-5	TRBV20-1	.	.	TGCAGTGCTAGAGAAAGACAGACCCAGTACTTC	CSARERQTQYF